The entry below gives a single TCR beta chain sequence along with its context. From germline, CDR1 is SGHVS and CDR2 FQNEAQ. The CDR3 length is 17 residues. Trimming took off 5 bases at V and 0 bases at J, with 17 bases between the two ends. The source of the sample is a study of blood T cell repertoires in COVID-19. In the study overall: Sites in the United States, Italy and Spain provided acute and convalescent COVID-19 samples.

Sequenced by immunoSEQ multiplex PCR; TCRdb stores in-frame clones only, minus some. The repertoire has approximately 140,000 clones, 79% of them found once; the top ten carry about 3.6%. The chain links TRBV7-8 to TRBJ1-5, with TRBD1 as a possible D gene (5 bases). The receptor was isolated from a man in his 60s with acute or convalescent COVID-19. The material sequenced was peripheral blood. For the CDR3, the DNA is TGTGCCAGCAGCCCCGTGGGAGGGGCGCTTAGCAATCAGCCCCAGCATTTT. It specifies CASSPVGGALSNQPQHF. The full variable domain, its missing parts supplied by reference TRBV7-8 and TRBJ1-5, is GAGVSQSPRYKVAKRGQDVALRCDPISGHVSLFWYQQALGQGPEFLTYFQNEAQLDKSGLPSDRFFAERPEGSVSTLKIQRTQQEDSAVYLCASSPVGGALSNQPQHFGDGTRLSIL.